This entry lists 24 T cell receptor beta chains sequenced from one sample in a study of identical twins' blood T cells. Via MiXCR, TCRdb re-called the 5' RACE reads, giving one row per CDR3 protein. This sample carries a few hundred thousand distinct CDR3 sequences, roughly 28% of them seen once, and the ten largest clones take 6.1%. Sequencing was done on a sample of PBMCs. The receptors were sampled from a woman aged 18 to 55 in good health.

In this sample, this clonotype turned up a few times. In DNA form, the CDR3 reads TGTGCCAGCATATACGATGGGGCGGGGAACACTGAAGCTTTCTTT. Its translation: CASIYDGAGNTEAFF. The chain joins TRBV6-6 to TRBJ1-1, with D perhaps matching TRBD1 (5 bases). Trimming took off 7 bases at V and 1 base at J, with 16 bases between the two ends. The CDR3 is 15 residues long. CDR1 is MNHNY, CDR2 SVGAGI, per germline (reference sequence).

The genes are TRBV30 and TRBJ1-5; D ambiguous. The ends were cut back, 0 bases at V and 5 bases at J, with 17 bases in the middle. The CDR3 sequence is 16 residues long. Germline lookup yields CDR1 GTSNPN and CDR2 SVGIG (reference sequence). The CDR3 sequence: CAWSVLTARHDQPQHF. CDR3 in DNA: TGTGCCTGGAGTGTATTAACCGCGAGGCATGATCAGCCCCAGCATTTT.

This clonotype has more than one count but fewer than ten. This rearrangement joins TRBV20-1 to TRBJ1-2; maybe TRBD1 (5 bases). This CDR3 has 14 residues. The ends were cut back, 5 bases at V and 2 bases at J, with 15 bases in the middle. Germline V CDR1 and CDR2: DFQATT, SNEGSKA (reference sequence). The CDR3 region has the DNA TGCAGTGCTTTCGGGACGTTAGGCAACTATGGCTACACCTTC. Translating it yields CSAFGTLGNYGYTF.

This clonotype was detected many times. The V gene is TRBV6-4, the J gene TRBJ2-2; D possibly corresponds to TRBD2 (5 bases). The CDR3 spans 14 residues. Germline V gene lookup returns CDR1 MRHNA and CDR2 SNTAGT. V was trimmed by 3 bases and J by 4 bases, leaving 9 bases between them. The CDR3 DNA is TGTGCCAGCAGTGAAGAGGGAATCACCGGGGAGCTGTTTTTT. It codes for CASSEEGITGELFF.

This clonotype was recorded a few times. This chain connects TRBV6-2 or TRBV6-3 to TRBJ2-1, with 9 positions matching TRBD2. Germline V gives CDR1 MNHEY, CDR2 SVGEGT. CDR3 length: 14 amino acids. The J segment lost 7 bases and the V segment lost 4 bases, leaving 5 bases of the junction unmatched. The CDR3 coding sequence is TGTGCCAGCAGTTTGCTAGCGGGAAGGAATGAGCAGTTCTTC. Amino acid sequence: CASSLLAGRNEQFF.

Remarks on this clonotype: It may be a read error: a sequence one base away is much more abundant. V is TRBV10-3 and J is TRBJ2-1; D gene unclear. Per the germline V gene, CDR1 is ENHRY and CDR2 is SYGVKD. The CDR3 covers 15 residues. V was shortened by 4 bases and J by 6 bases, with 16 bases between the two germline ends. As DNA, the CDR3 is TGTGCCATCAGTGTAGGTCTACCCCCAAGCAATGAGCAGTTCTTC. Its translation: CAISVGLPPSNEQFF.

The chain links TRBV27 to TRBJ2-7, with TRBD2 as a possible D gene (7 bases). Trimming removed 2 bases at V and 0 bases at J, with 17 bases between. The germline gives CDR1 MNHEY, CDR2 SMNVEV (reference sequence). The CDR3 has 17 amino acids. In DNA form, the CDR3 reads TGTGCCAGCAGTTTAGGGGGGGCGAGCGTGAGCTCCTACGAGCAGTACTTC. Its translation is CASSLGGASVSSYEQYF.

The gene calls are TRBV29-1 and TRBJ2-7; a possible D gene is TRBD1 (6 bases). V gave up 7 bases and J gave up 5 bases, with 21 bases separating them. The CDR3 length is 14 residues. Germline V lookup: CDR1 SQVTM, CDR2 ANQGSEA. CDR3 amino acids: CSAMKTTGIDEQYF. The CDR3 DNA follows: TGCAGCGCCATGAAAACCACAGGGATTGACGAGCAGTACTTC.

To note about this clonotype: This clone may be a read error of a much larger clone one base away. The J gene is TRBJ2-1, the V gene TRBV11-1, with D maybe TRBD1 (6 bases). From germline, CDR1 is SGHAT and CDR2 FQDESV (reference sequence). Trimming took 5 bases from V and 0 from J, leaving 11 bases between them. CDR3 length equals 15 residues. The CDR3 nucleotides read TGTGCCAGCAGCGCCGGGACAAACTCCTACAATGAGCAGTTCTTC. It encodes CASSAGTNSYNEQFF. Using reference TRBV11-1 and TRBJ2-1 for the parts outside the CDR3, the full variable domain is EAEVAQSPRYKITEKSQAVAFWCDPISGHATLYWYRQILGQGPELLVQFQDESVVDDSQLPKDRFSAERLKGVDSTLKIQPAELGDSAMYLCASSAGTNSYNEQFFGPGTRLTVL.

This clonotype was counted only a few times. V and J are TRBV20-1 and TRBJ1-2; 7 bases align to TRBD1. CDR1 is DFQATT, CDR2 SNEGSKA, per germline (reference sequence). The V gene end was trimmed by 5 bases and the J gene end by 8 bases; junction bases not matched to a gene: 14. CDR3 length: 14 amino acids. CDR3 DNA sequence: TGCAGTGCTTCGGCCGGAACAGGGGTTTGGGGCTACACCTTC. Its protein product is CSASAGTGVWGYTF.

This chain connects TRBV3-1 to TRBJ1-2, with 9 nucleotides matching TRBD1. The CDR3 is 12 amino acids. V lost 3 bases, J lost 10 bases, and 3 bases stayed unmatched. Germline CDR1 LGHDT, CDR2 YNNKEL (reference sequence). The CDR3 DNA sequence: TGTGCCAGCAGCCATTGGGACAGGGACTACACCTTC. This translates into CASSHWDRDYTF.

V is TRBV20-1 and J is TRBJ1-3; D is unresolved. The CDR3 consists of 13 residues. V gave up 3 bases and J gave up 8 bases, with 14 bases separating them. The V gene's germline CDR1 is DFQATT and CDR2 SNEGSKA (reference sequence). The CDR3, as DNA: TGCAGTGCTAGCCTCGAAGGGAGAGACACCATATATTTT. This translates into CSASLEGRDTIYF.

The CDR3 bases are TGCAGTGCTAGAGATCGACTAGCGGACCCCTACGAGCAGTACTTC. It translates to CSARDRLADPYEQYF. This rearrangement joins TRBV20-1 to TRBJ2-7; 9 nucleotides agree with TRBD2. Germline CDR1 reads DFQATT; CDR2 reads SNEGSKA (reference sequence). Trimming removed 0 bases from V and 2 bases from J; junction bases left unmatched: 5. This CDR3 has 15 amino acids.

Details on this clonotype: Mismatch with germline at one junction end may stem from a read error. The J gene is TRBJ1-2, the V gene TRBV6-1; unclear D gene. From germline, CDR1 is MNHNS and CDR2 SASEGT. This CDR3 is built from 12 residues. CDR3 bases: TGTGCCAGCAACACGGCTTACTATGGCCACACCTTC. This translates into CASNTAYYGHTF.

V gene TRBV2 combines with J gene TRBJ1-1; D is possibly TRBD1 (5 bases). Germline lookup yields CDR1 SNHLY and CDR2 FYNNEI. This CDR3 region has 12 residues. With 10 bases removed from V and 1 base from J, the gap between germline ends came to 10 bases. The CDR3 here is CAMGTANTEAFF. The CDR3 DNA is TGTGCCATGGGGACGGCGAACACTGAAGCTTTCTTT. Complete variable domain (other parts from reference TRBV2 and TRBJ1-1): EPEVTQTPSHQVTQMGQEVILRCVPISNHLYFYWYRQILGQKVEFLVSFYNNEISEKSEIFDDQFSVERPDGSNFTLKIRSTKLEDSAMYFCAMGTANTEAFFGQGTRLTVV.

This clonotype occurred a few times. The chain has TRBV29-1 and TRBJ2-4; 7 nucleotides align to TRBD1. Germline CDR1 SQVTM, CDR2 ANQGSEA. There are 15 residues in the CDR3. Germline trimming cut 7 bases from V and 4 bases from J; bases unmatched to any gene: 13. The CDR3 reads CSALDRLPQKNIQYF. The CDR3 region has the DNA TGCAGCGCCCTGGACAGGCTCCCCCAAAAAAACATTCAGTACTTC.

Sample share makes this clonotype medium-sized (0.01 to 0.1%). The chain joins TRBV4-2 to TRBJ2-3; 9 bases are shared with TRBD2. The germline V gene encodes CDR1 LGHNA and CDR2 YNFKEQ. V lost 0 bases, J lost 2 bases, and 3 bases stayed unmatched. CDR3 length: 16 residues. In DNA, the CDR3 is TGTGCCAGCAGCCAAGATCGCGGGGGGGCCACAGATACGCAGTATTTT. It codes for CASSQDRGGATDTQYF.

This clonotype came up a few times. The gene calls are TRBV14 and TRBJ2-7; no clear D. Germline V gene lookup returns CDR1 SGHDN and CDR2 FVKESK. The CDR3 is made up of 13 amino acids. V shed 1 base and J shed 2 bases, with 6 bases lying between them. DNA of the CDR3: TGTGCCAGCAGCCAAGGCGCCCCCTACGAGCAGTACTTC. It yields the protein CASSQGAPYEQYF.

In this sample, this clonotype turned up a few times. The chain joins TRBV7-8 to TRBJ2-7; D perhaps matches TRBD2 (5 bases). Germline V CDR1 and CDR2: SGHVS, FQNEAQ. The CDR3 totals 16 residues. V shed 5 bases and J shed 3 bases, with 20 bases lying between them. The DNA for the CDR3 is TGTGCCAGCAGCAGGTCCCCTTTAATCGGGGTCTACGAGCAGTACTTC. As protein: CASSRSPLIGVYEQYF.

This clonotype was found many times. The chain recombines TRBV29-1 with TRBJ1-2, with 7 bases fitting TRBD1. V lost 4 bases and J lost 7; bases outside the gene matches: 6. The CDR3 has 12 residues. The V gene's germline CDR1 is SQVTM and CDR2 ANQGSEA. DNA for the CDR3: TGCAGCGTTGCGTACAGGGGAGGTGGCTACACCTTC. It specifies CSVAYRGGGYTF.

This clonotype was detected a few times. This chain's CDR3 is CASSYTRDGGYTF. The CDR3 nucleotides are TGTGCCAGCAGTTACACCCGGGACGGTGGCTACACCTTC. The chain is built from TRBV6-5 and TRBJ1-2, with D tentatively TRBD1 (5 bases). Trimming took off 2 bases at V and 7 bases at J, with 11 bases between the two ends. The CDR3 length is 13 residues. CDR1 MNHEY and CDR2 SVGAGI come from the germline V gene.

Ten or more counts support this clonotype. This sequence joins TRBV20-1 and TRBJ1-2; no clear D. The V gene's germline CDR1 is DFQATT and CDR2 SNEGSKA (reference sequence). Trimming took 3 bases from V and 5 from J, leaving 16 bases between them. This CDR3 is 14 amino acids long. The CDR3 protein is CSARVERLLYGYTF. CDR3 nucleotide sequence: TGCAGTGCTAGGGTCGAGAGATTATTATATGGCTACACCTTC.

This rearrangement joins TRBV7-2 to TRBJ2-3; the match to TRBD1 covers 8 bases. The trim removed 7 bases at V and 3 bases at J, leaving 6 bases unmatched. CDR3 length equals 14 residues. Germline CDR1 and CDR2: SGHTA and FQGNSA. The CDR3 region is CASTSRTGTDTQYF. CDR3 nucleotide sequence: TGTGCCAGCACCTCTAGGACAGGGACAGATACGCAGTATTTT.

The chain recombines TRBV13 with TRBJ1-1; D is unclear. The CDR3 sequence is 15 residues long. Trimming cost V 4 bases and J 4 bases, with 16 bases left between them. CDR1 is PRHDT and CDR2 is FYEKMQ in the germline V gene (reference sequence). The CDR3 region is CASSSLDELATEAFF. CDR3 nucleotides: TGTGCCAGCAGCTCCCTTGACGAGTTAGCCACTGAAGCTTTCTTT.